This TCR beta chain comes out of a study of OX40 agonist ivuxolimab in advanced cancers. Background on the study: Patients with hepatocellular carcinoma, melanoma, renal cell or head and neck cancer made up the dose-escalation patients. Partial responses were achieved by three patients, one with hepatocellular carcinoma and two with cutaneous melanoma. General study points: Relative to CD4+ cells, CD8+ T cells on average had more expanded clones. Blood T cells, both CD4+ and CD8+, expanded clonally by week 6 at 0.1 to 3.0 mg/kg.

Sequenced by immunoSEQ multiplex PCR; TCRdb stores in-frame clones only, minus some. The sample holds 12,000 or so clones; more than 75% are singletons and the top ten take about 52%. Concerning this clone itself: Antigen specificity is unknown.

CDR3 length: 13 amino acids. Germline CDR1 SGHDN, CDR2 FVKESK. Trimming cost V 8 bases and J 3 bases; bases outside gene matches: 3. The sequence was obtained from an adult with an advanced solid tumor such as melanoma, head and neck, liver or kidney cancer. Sequencing used CD4+ or CD8+ T cells sorted from blood, obtained in a trial of the OX40 agonist ivuxolimab. The V call is TRBV14, the J call TRBJ2-7; 11 nucleotides align to TRBD2. The CDR3 region has the DNA TGTGCCAGCGCAACTAGCGGGAGCTACGAGCAGTACTTC. Protein product: CASATSGSYEQYF.